Shown below are 14 T cell receptor beta chains from a single sample sequenced in a study of blood T cell repertoires in COVID-19. Repertoires were generated with immunoSEQ multiplex PCR, while TCRdb's copy carries only in-frame clones and drops some. The data hold some 110,000 clones, with about 90% observed a single time. The sequencing input was peripheral blood. The receptors derive from a middle-aged man with acute or convalescent COVID-19.

The chain recombines TRBV7-9 with TRBJ2-5, with a possible D match to TRBD2 (6 bases). Germline-derived CDR1 and CDR2 are SEHNR and FQNEAQ (reference sequence). Deletions cut 4 bases from V and 3 bases from J, with 15 bases between. This CDR3 spans 15 amino acids. The chain's CDR3 is CASSSAGTGEETQYF. CDR3 in DNA: TGTGCCAGCAGCTCCGCCGGAACGGGAGAAGAGACCCAGTACTTC.

V is TRBV11-2 and J is TRBJ2-5; D is undetermined. Germline values: CDR1 SGHAT, CDR2 FQNNGV. Trimming pared 5 bases from V and 0 bases from J, leaving 7 bases between. The CDR3 contains 13 residues. This chain's CDR3 is CASSTTYQETQYF. The CDR3 DNA sequence: TGTGCCAGCAGCACAACGTACCAAGAGACCCAGTACTTC. Supplemented by reference TRBV11-2 and TRBJ2-5, the full variable domain reads EAGVAQSPRYKIIEKRQSVAFWCNPISGHATLYWYQQILGQGPKLLIQFQNNGVVDDSQLPKDRFSAERLKGVDSTLKIQPAKLEDSAVYLCASSTTYQETQYFGPGTRLLVL.

V and J are TRBV20-1 and TRBJ2-1, with D possibly being TRBD2 (6 bases). CDR3 length: 17 amino acids. CDR1 and CDR2 (germline): DFQATT, SNEGSKA (reference sequence). V lost 3 bases, J lost 7 bases, and 25 bases lay in between. CDR3 sequence reads: CSASLRGTGEWFNEQFF. CDR3 bases: TGCAGTGCTAGTCTCCGGGGTACGGGAGAATGGTTTAATGAGCAGTTCTTC.

The chain links TRBV7-9 to TRBJ2-5; TRBD2 aligns across 7 bases. Trimming took 10 bases from V and 5 from J; bases not matched to a gene: 19. The germline CDR1 and CDR2 sequences are SEHNR and FQNEAQ (reference sequence). This CDR3 is built from 16 residues. The CDR3 loop reads CATARSGTLPDETQYF. The CDR3 nucleotides are TGTGCCACAGCCCGGAGCGGGACGCTCCCAGATGAGACCCAGTACTTC.

This chain connects TRBV7-9 to TRBJ2-5; D is ambiguous. Per the germline V gene, CDR1 is SEHNR and CDR2 is FQNEAQ (reference sequence). Trimming took off 5 bases at V and 5 bases at J, with 18 bases between the two ends. The CDR3 extends over 15 amino acids. CDR3: CASSPRSTTRETQYF. CDR3 in DNA: TGTGCCAGCAGCCCGCGGTCAACTACGAGGGAGACCCAGTACTTC.

The chain combines TRBV28 with TRBJ1-2; D unresolved. This CDR3 is built from 12 residues. Germline loops: CDR1 MDHEN, CDR2 SYDVKM. The ends were cut back, 5 bases at V and 4 bases at J, with 8 bases in the middle. The CDR3: CASSPYIYGYTF. The CDR3, as DNA: TGTGCCAGCAGTCCATACATCTATGGCTACACCTTC.

Concerning this clone itself: The sample contains more than one DNA sequence encoding this CDR3. The J gene is TRBJ1-5, the V gene TRBV28; no reliable D call. Trimming cost V 6 bases and J 0 bases, with 12 bases left between them. CDR3 length: 15 amino acids. Germline V CDR1 and CDR2: MDHEN, SYDVKM. CDR3 region: CASSPPPYSNQPQHF. CDR3 nucleotides: TGTGCCAGCAGCCCACCTCCCTATAGCAATCAGCCCCAGCATTTT.

J is TRBJ2-1 and V is TRBV5-1, with 11 bases aligning to TRBD2. V lost 2 bases, J lost 3 bases, and 7 bases stayed unmatched. Germline CDR1 is SGHRS and CDR2 is YFSETQ. This CDR3 has 17 amino acids. CDR3 protein: CASSFGRLAGFYNEQFF. In DNA form, the CDR3 reads TGCGCCAGCAGCTTTGGCAGACTAGCGGGGTTCTACAATGAGCAGTTCTTC.

This chain uses TRBV10-2 with TRBJ1-6; 8 nucleotides match TRBD1. Germline V gene lookup returns CDR1 WSHSY and CDR2 SAAADI. The CDR3 contains 12 residues. With 3 bases clipped from V and 14 bases from J, the junction kept 3 bases outside the gene matches. Here the CDR3 DNA reads TGCGCCAGCAGTGAACAGGGGGGCACCCTCCACTTT. It specifies CASSEQGGTLHF.

CDR3 in DNA: TGTGCCAGCAGCTTAGTTTGGGACAGTTCCACCGGGGAGCTGTTTTTT. Translating gives CASSLVWDSSTGELFF. V and J are TRBV7-9 and TRBJ2-2, with TRBD1 matching 7 bases. The CDR3 loop spans 16 amino acids. J lost 4 bases, V lost 1 base, and 6 bases had no gene match. Germline V gene lookup returns CDR1 SEHNR and CDR2 FQNEAQ (reference sequence).

J is TRBJ2-7 and V is TRBV7-2, with D possibly matching TRBD2 (6 bases). With 0 bases removed from V and 3 bases from J, the gap between germline ends came to 12 bases. The V gene's germline CDR1 is SGHTA and CDR2 FQGNSA. The CDR3 contains 15 residues. CDR3 in DNA: TGTGCCAGCAGCTTAGCATGGACTACCAACTACGAGCAGTACTTC. It specifies CASSLAWTTNYEQYF.

The chain employs TRBV19 and TRBJ2-7; 10 bases are shared with TRBD1. CDR3 size: 14 residues. The V gene's germline CDR1 is LNHDA and CDR2 SQIVND (reference sequence). V shed 3 bases, J shed 9 bases, and the junction held 8 bases outside the gene matches. CDR3 region: CASSIGTGVAVQYF. The CDR3 DNA sequence: TGTGCCAGTAGTATTGGGACAGGGGTTGCCGTGCAGTACTTC.

The V gene is TRBV25-1, the J gene TRBJ1-1; D not certain. Looked up from germline, CDR1 is MGHDK and CDR2 is SYGVNS. The length of the CDR3 is 15 residues. Deletions cut 2 bases from V and 4 bases from J, with 14 bases between. CDR3: CASSETLKGGTEAFF. Written as DNA, the CDR3 is TGTGCCAGCAGTGAAACCCTCAAGGGAGGCACTGAAGCTTTCTTT. Full variable domain (rest looked up from reference TRBV25-1 and TRBJ1-1): EADIYQTPRYLVIGTGKKITLECSQTMGHDKMYWYQQDPGMELHLIHYSYGVNSTEKGDLSSESTVSRIRTEHFPLTLESARPSHTSQYLCASSETLKGGTEAFFGQGTRLTVV.

The chain recombines TRBV6-5 with TRBJ1-3; 7 bases align to TRBD1. V lost 5 bases and J lost 0; bases outside the gene matches: 4. Germline lookup yields CDR1 MNHEY and CDR2 SVGAGI. CDR3 length equals 15 residues. The CDR3 bases are TGTGCCAGCAGTCCCGACAGGGACTCTGGAAACACCATATATTTT. It translates to CASSPDRDSGNTIYF.